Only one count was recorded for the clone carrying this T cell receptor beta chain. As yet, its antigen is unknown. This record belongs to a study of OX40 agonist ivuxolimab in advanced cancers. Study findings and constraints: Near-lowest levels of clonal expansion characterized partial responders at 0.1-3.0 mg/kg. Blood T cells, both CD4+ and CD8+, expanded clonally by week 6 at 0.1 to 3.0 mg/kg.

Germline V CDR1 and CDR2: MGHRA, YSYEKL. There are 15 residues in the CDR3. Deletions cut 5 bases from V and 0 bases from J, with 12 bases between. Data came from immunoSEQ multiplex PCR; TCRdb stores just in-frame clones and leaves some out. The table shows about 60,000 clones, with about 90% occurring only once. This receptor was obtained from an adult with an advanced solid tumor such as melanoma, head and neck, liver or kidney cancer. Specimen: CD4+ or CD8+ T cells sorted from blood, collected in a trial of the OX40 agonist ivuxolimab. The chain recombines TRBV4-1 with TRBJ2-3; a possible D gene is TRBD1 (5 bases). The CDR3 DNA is TGCGCCAGCAGCGACGACAGCTTCAGCACAGATACGCAGTATTTT. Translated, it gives CASSDDSFSTDTQYF.